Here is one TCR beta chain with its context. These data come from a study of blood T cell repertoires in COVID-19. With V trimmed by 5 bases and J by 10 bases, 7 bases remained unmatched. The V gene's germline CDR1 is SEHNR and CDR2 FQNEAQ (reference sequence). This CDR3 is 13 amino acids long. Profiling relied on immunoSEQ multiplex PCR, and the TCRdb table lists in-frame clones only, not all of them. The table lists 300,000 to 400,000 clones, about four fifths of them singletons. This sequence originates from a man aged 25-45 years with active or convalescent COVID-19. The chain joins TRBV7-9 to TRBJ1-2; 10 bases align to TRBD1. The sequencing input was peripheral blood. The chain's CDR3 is CASSRQGADDYTF. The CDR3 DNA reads TGTGCCAGCAGCCGACAGGGGGCGGATGACTACACCTTC.